The sequence of this T cell receptor beta chain was determined in a study of shared T cell receptors in the human thymus (dated by TCRdb to the early 2020s). Background for the entire study: The study examined how the human thymus generates shared, self-reactive T-cell receptor alpha chains.

Library method: the immunoSEQ multiplex PCR assay. As stored in TCRdb, this immuneACCESS dataset retains in-frame rearrangements with V and J assigned. A fraction of the clones does not appear; measured against another copy, unresolved V genes explain less than half of the discrepancy, and the remainder lacks a known reason. A total of about 710,000 clones appear in this sample, roughly 86% of them only once. The leading ten clones occupy 0.0094% of the sample. The CDR3 numbers 16 residues from cysteine through phenylalanine. Only the CDR3 DNA stays, 48 bases, in frame from base 1. CDR1 and CDR2 are drawn from the germline V gene: SGHRS, YFSETQ. V loses 2 bases of germline sequence and J loses 3 bases, and the interval between the two ends is 15 bases. On this clone: What antigen it recognizes has not been identified. No base quality information exists; no much larger clone differs at one position.

In addition, the sample was reused for a study of human thymus T cells. That second publication adds: In Finland, the donors were immunologically healthy infants who were having open corrective cardiac surgery for congenital heart defects. Thymus tissue was obtained as surgical resects removed during corrective cardiac surgery. Biased V and J gene segment usage appeared to be present in both thymic and peripheral blood repertoires. The related research found that thymic TCR repertoires overlapped highly between unrelated individuals. TCR alpha and beta repertoires from under 10 infant thymus samples and a few related peripheral blood samples were characterized in the study. The infant donors were about 7 to 244 days old, and the cohort included several males and two females. Thymocytes were released mechanically from tissue and stored at -70 °C as pellets of about 10-34 million cells. Genomic DNA was extracted from frozen cell pellets with a QIAsymphony instrument. Using the immunoSEQ multiplex PCR assay, the TCRB and TCRAD loci were amplified from a standardized quantity of quality-controlled genomic DNA. Amplicons spanned the V(D)J region at a length sufficient to cover the CDR3 and identify V and J genes. The commercial immunoSEQ service was used to sequence amplicons on an Illumina platform. Primer bias and sequencing errors were corrected as previously described, and TCRAD and TCRB were defined on the basis of the IMGT database. Analysis of the repertoires was done with immunoSEQ Analyzer 3.0 and VDJTools and included basic statistics, V/J segment usage, diversity estimates, rarefaction and pairwise overlap. Chao1, ChaoE, Efron-Thisted, Shannon and inverse Simpson indices were used to estimate diversity, which was also estimated on datasets down-sampled to the smallest sample. For repertoire overlap, CDR3 nucleotide sequence, V gene and J gene had to match strictly, and clustering was done by Jaccard-based multidimensional scaling. On average, thymus samples gave hundreds of thousands of unique TCRB clonotypes, whereas blood samples gave roughly 84,000.

The TCR was taken from a boy under two years old with a congenital heart defect. Donor details come from another sample of the same person, matched by shared clones. Sequencing used thymocytes. The sequence joins TRBV5-1 to TRBJ2-1, with TRBD1 tentatively as D gene (5 bases match). The CDR3 reads as follows: CASSFGPGNLYNEQFF. The DNA reads TGCGCCAGCAGCTTCGGTCCAGGGAACCTCTACAATGAGCAGTTCTTC.